The clone carrying this T cell receptor beta chain was counted only a few times. The data belong to a study of blood T cell repertoires in COVID-19. Across the study: Samples representing acute and convalescent COVID-19 were sourced from the United States, Italy and Spain.

In the source study's methods: By means of reference gene primer amplification, nucleated cell counts were estimated. Using immunoSEQ multiplex PCR, the repertoire was profiled, and TCRdb retains in-frame clones only, with some absent. The V and J calls and clone size come from that table; D and trimming were worked out from the DNA. The sample holds some 300,000 clones, more than 75% seen once. This CDR3 is 14 amino acids long. Trimming cost V 4 bases and J 0 bases, with 6 bases left between them. Germline V CDR1 and CDR2: SGHNT, YENEEA. Donors were grouped by their self-reported clinical history. The chain carries TRBV11-3 and TRBJ2-2, with D possibly matching TRBD1 (5 bases). Material: PBMCs or T cells enriched from blood (not recorded which). This receptor was taken from a man aged 25 to 40 who had recovered from COVID-19. The CDR3 nucleotides read TGTGCCAGCAGCTCGGACACGAACACCGGGGAGCTGTTTTTT. Its protein is CASSSDTNTGELFF. The variable domain in full, with the rest retrieved from reference TRBV11-3 and TRBJ2-2, is EAGVVQSPRYKIIEKKQPVAFWCNPISGHNTLYWYLQNLGQGPELLIRYENEEAVDDSQLPKDRFSAERLKGVDSTLKIQPAELGDSAVYLCASSSDTNTGELFFGEGSRLTVL.